The 20 T cell receptor beta chains listed next were all sequenced from one sample in a study of cytomegalovirus exposure and HLA in healthy donors. The PCR was carried out with 60 Vbeta primers and 13 Jbeta primers. Using immunoSEQ multiplex PCR, the repertoire was profiled, and TCRdb retains in-frame clones only, with some absent. The sample has some 200,000 clones, roughly 77% seen once. Sequences were obtained from PBMCs. These receptors came from a male donor in good health and CMV-seropositive.

The genes are TRBV30 and TRBJ2-1; D ambiguous. Germline lookup yields CDR1 GTSNPN and CDR2 SVGIG (reference sequence). This CDR3 region has 17 residues. The V end was cut by 2 bases, the J end by 3 bases, with 20 bases between. The CDR3 region has the DNA TGTGCCTGGAGTTATTTAACGCCCCCTTCGCGCTACAATGAGCAGTTCTTC. Translation gives CAWSYLTPPSRYNEQFF. The full variable domain, completed using reference TRBV30 and TRBJ2-1, is SQTIHQWPATLVQPVGSPLSLECTVEGTSNPNLYWYRQAAGRGLQLLFYSVGIGQISSEVPQNLSASRPQDRQFILSSKKLLLSDSGFYLCAWSYLTPPSRYNEQFFGPGTRLTVL.

This chain uses TRBV9 with TRBJ1-5; 9 bases are a match to TRBD1. Trimming took 2 bases from V and 6 from J; bases not matched to a gene: 6. Germline CDR1 reads SGDLS; CDR2 reads YYNGEE. This CDR3 is 15 amino acids long. DNA of the CDR3: TGTGCCAGCAGCGTGGGGACAGGGCCAGTTCAGCCCCAGCATTTT. This codes for CASSVGTGPVQPQHF. The full variable domain, rest sourced from reference TRBV9 and TRBJ1-5, is DSGVTQTPKHLITATGQRVTLRCSPRSGDLSVYWYQQSLDQGLQFLIQYYNGEERAKGNILERFSAQQFPDLHSELNLSSLELGDSALYFCASSVGTGPVQPQHFGDGTRLSIL.

This rearrangement joins TRBV7-8 to TRBJ2-7; D gene ambiguous. The ends were cut back, 5 bases at V and 6 bases at J, with 8 bases in the middle. CDR3 size: 11 residues. In germline, CDR1 is SGHVS, CDR2 FQNEAQ. CDR3 nucleotides: TGTGCCAGCAGCCAAGACTCCGAGCAGTACTTC. Protein: CASSQDSEQYF.

The rearrangement links TRBV20-1 to TRBJ2-7; 7 nucleotides align to TRBD1. The length of the CDR3 is 11 residues. Per germline, CDR1 DFQATT and CDR2 SNEGSKA (reference sequence). The CDR3 sequence is CSGTDAYEQYF. The CDR3 nucleotides read TGCAGCGGGACAGATGCCTACGAGCAGTACTTC.

V usage is TRBV7-9 and J usage is TRBJ2-7, with 9 bases fitting TRBD2. The CDR3 extends over 17 amino acids. Trimming at V came to 4 bases and at J to 5 bases, leaving 15 bases not matched to a gene. Germline V CDR1 and CDR2: SEHNR, FQNEAQ (reference sequence). The CDR3 region has the DNA TGTGCCAGCAGCTCCGAACCGGGTAGCGGGAGCCGGGACGAGCAGTACTTC. Its protein product is CASSSEPGSGSRDEQYF.

This clone has just one count. This chain links TRBV27 with TRBJ1-5; 9 bases line up with TRBD1. The V segment lost 7 bases and the J segment 5 bases; nucleotides outside the gene matches: 18. The CDR3 is 18 amino acids. The germline gives CDR1 MNHEY, CDR2 SMNVEV (reference sequence). The CDR3 region is CASNPLYTGTGYDQPQHF. The CDR3 DNA reads TGTGCCAGCAACCCCCTCTACACCGGGACAGGGTATGATCAGCCCCAGCATTTT.

The V call is TRBV11-2, the J call TRBJ2-7, with 10 nucleotides matching TRBD1. With 5 bases clipped from V and 4 bases from J, the junction kept 8 bases outside the gene matches. CDR1 is SGHAT, CDR2 FQNNGV, per germline. The CDR3 totals 15 residues. The CDR3 region is CASSLTGTGEYEQYF. CDR3 DNA sequence: TGTGCCAGCAGCCTGACGGGGACAGGGGAATACGAGCAGTACTTC.

CDR3 sequence reads: CASSGGGQGVDYNEQFF. CDR3 sequence (DNA): TGTGCCAGTAGTGGCGGGGGACAGGGTGTGGATTACAATGAGCAGTTCTTC. The V call is TRBV19, the J call TRBJ2-1, with 9 bases matching TRBD1. Germline CDR1 LNHDA, CDR2 SQIVND (reference sequence). The CDR3 spans 17 residues. With 5 bases clipped from V and 4 bases from J, the junction kept 12 bases outside the gene matches.

The V call is TRBV19, the J call TRBJ1-1; no firm D call. The V gene's germline CDR1 is LNHDA and CDR2 SQIVND (reference sequence). The V end was cut by 5 bases, the J end by 3 bases, with 19 bases between. The CDR3 length is 16 residues. In DNA, the CDR3 is TGTGCCAGTAGTCATTCTAGGTCCTCGGGAGACACTGAAGCTTTCTTT. Translation gives CASSHSRSSGDTEAFF.

V and J are TRBV28 and TRBJ2-7, with a possible D match to TRBD2 (7 bases). The germline CDR1 and CDR2 sequences are MDHEN and SYDVKM. V dropped 8 bases and J dropped 3 bases, with 11 bases sitting between them. This CDR3 has 12 amino acids. CDR3 loop: CASGGALYEQYF. CDR3 in DNA: TGTGCCAGCGGGGGGGCCCTCTACGAGCAGTACTTC.

V is TRBV15 and J is TRBJ1-2, with 8 bases identical to TRBD1. Germline V gene lookup returns CDR1 LNHNV and CDR2 YYDKDF (reference sequence). With V trimmed by 1 base and J by 6 bases, 7 bases remained unmatched. The CDR3 is made up of 15 amino acids. Here the CDR3 DNA reads TGTGCCACCAGCAGAGGGGGACAGGCCTCCGATGGCTACACCTTC. It encodes CATSRGGQASDGYTF.

The chain combines TRBV2 with TRBJ1-1, with a weak D call TRBD1 (6 bases). V gave up 3 bases and J gave up 1 base, with 9 bases separating them. The CDR3 is 14 amino acids. Per germline, CDR1 SNHLY and CDR2 FYNNEI. This CDR3 is CASSEYRENTEAFF. CDR3 coding DNA: TGTGCCAGCAGTGAGTACAGGGAGAACACTGAAGCTTTCTTT.

This clone was seen only once. J is TRBJ2-5 and V is TRBV7-2; 7 nucleotides line up with TRBD2. The DNA matches TRBJ2-7 better at its end, which makes the J call doubtful. Germline-derived CDR1 and CDR2 are SGHTA and FQGNSA. The length of the CDR3 is 16 residues. The CDR3 region is CASSLGGGARSYEQYF. In nucleotides, the CDR3 is TGTGCCAGCAGCTTGGGGGGGGGAGCTAGATCCTACGAGCAGTACTTC.

The chain uses TRBV28 and TRBJ2-7; D unresolved. Trimming removed 4 bases from V and 4 bases from J, with 8 bases in between. The CDR3 is 12 amino acids. CDR1 is MDHEN, CDR2 SYDVKM, per germline. Here the CDR3 DNA reads TGTGCCAGCAGTTCCCTCAGGTACGAGCAGTACTTC. It encodes CASSSLRYEQYF.

This chain joins TRBV30 and TRBJ1-3; 7 nucleotides line up with TRBD1. J gave up 4 bases and V 3 bases, and 0 bases lay outside the gene matches. Germline CDR1 reads GTSNPN; CDR2 reads SVGIG (reference sequence). The length of the CDR3 is 12 residues. This CDR3 is CAWRDRGNTIYF. The DNA for the CDR3 is TGTGCCTGGAGGGACAGGGGAAACACCATATATTTT.

The chain employs TRBV19 and TRBJ2-1; TRBD2 aligns across 9 bases. The V gene's germline CDR1 is LNHDA and CDR2 SQIVND (reference sequence). The CDR3 length is 14 residues. Losses at the gene ends were 7 bases for V and 4 bases for J; bases not matched to a gene: 5. In nucleotides, the CDR3 is TGTGCCAGTATTGAGCGGGGGGTTTACAATGAGCAGTTCTTC. The encoded protein is CASIERGVYNEQFF. The whole variable domain, remainder taken from reference TRBV19 and TRBJ2-1, is DGGITQSPKYLFRKEGQNVTLSCEQNLNHDAMYWYRQDPGQGLRLIYYSQIVNDFQKGDIAEGYSVSREKKESFPLTVTSAQKNPTAFYLCASIERGVYNEQFFGPGTRLTVL.

V usage is TRBV5-5 and J usage is TRBJ2-7; 9 nucleotides agree with TRBD1. In germline, CDR1 is SGHKS, CDR2 YYEKEE (reference sequence). J was trimmed by 12 bases and V by 4 bases; bases with no gene match: 8. This CDR3 spans 12 amino acids. DNA of the CDR3: TGTGCCAGCAGCGAAATGGACAGGGGTATGTACTTC. The encoded protein is CASSEMDRGMYF.

The chain combines TRBV28 with TRBJ2-4; D may be TRBD2 (5 bases). The CDR3 has 13 amino acids. Germline V gene sequence: CDR1 MDHEN, CDR2 SYDVKM. V lost 7 bases to trimming and J lost 4 bases, with 11 bases between them. DNA for the CDR3: TGTGCCAGCAAGGAGCTAGCAAAAAACATTCAGTACTTC. Protein sequence: CASKELAKNIQYF.

V gene TRBV5-1 combines with J gene TRBJ1-6; the match to TRBD1 covers 11 bases. Per the germline V gene, CDR1 is SGHRS and CDR2 is YFSETQ. This CDR3 has 17 residues. The V segment lost 4 bases and the J segment 4 bases; nucleotides outside the gene matches: 7. The CDR3 DNA reads TGCGCCAGCAGCCTTGGACAGGGGGCATTTTATAATTCACCCCTCCACTTT. Residues: CASSLGQGAFYNSPLHF.

V usage is TRBV6-5 and J usage is TRBJ1-1; no clear D gene. Trimming took off 6 bases at V and 5 bases at J, with 16 bases between the two ends. This CDR3 has 14 amino acids. Germline V gives CDR1 MNHEY, CDR2 SVGAGI. The CDR3 DNA reads as TGTGCCAGCAGGCCTAAAAGTCGGGGAACTGAAGCTTTCTTT. Amino acid sequence: CASRPKSRGTEAFF.